The entry below describes one T cell receptor (beta chain). The germline gives CDR1 MNHEY, CDR2 SVGEGT. Deletions cut 4 bases from V and 2 bases from J, with 11 bases between. There are 14 residues in the CDR3. TCRdb's copy holds only in-frame clones and misses some; the assay was immunoSEQ multiplex PCR. Among hundreds of thousands of clones, 90% were seen once, and the ten largest hold 1.2%. This sample was included in a study of blood T cell repertoires in COVID-19. For the study at large: Sample material is recorded as cDNA or gDNA derived from T cells, B-cell-depleted T cells, or PBMCs.

This rearrangement joins TRBV6-2 or TRBV6-3 to TRBJ2-5; D possibly corresponds to TRBD2 (6 bases). The receptor was isolated from a man in his thirties or forties who had recovered from COVID-19. Sample: PBMCs or T cells enriched from blood (not recorded which). The CDR3 here is CASSLVAVQETQYF. The CDR3 DNA sequence: TGTGCCAGCAGTTTGGTAGCGGTACAAGAGACCCAGTACTTC.